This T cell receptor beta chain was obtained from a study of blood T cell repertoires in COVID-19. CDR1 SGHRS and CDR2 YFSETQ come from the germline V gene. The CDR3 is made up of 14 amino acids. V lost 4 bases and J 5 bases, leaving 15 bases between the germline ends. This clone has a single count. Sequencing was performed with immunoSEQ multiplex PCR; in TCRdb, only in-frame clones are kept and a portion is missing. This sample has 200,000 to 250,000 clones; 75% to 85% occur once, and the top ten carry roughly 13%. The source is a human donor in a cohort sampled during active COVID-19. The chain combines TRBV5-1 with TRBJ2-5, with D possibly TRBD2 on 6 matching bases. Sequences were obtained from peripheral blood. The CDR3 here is CASSGGTAGETQYF. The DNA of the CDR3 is TGCGCCAGCAGCGGCGGGACCGCCGGGGAGACCCAGTACTTC.